Shown below are 32 T cell receptor beta chains from a single sample sequenced in a study of Ad26.COV2.S vaccination and SARS-CoV-2 variants. Treatment specified: about 20 received Ad26.COV2.S at low or high dose, single or two shots; about five received placebo; per-sample allocation not given. After the first vaccine or placebo injection, samples were drawn on day 63. Data came from immunoSEQ multiplex PCR; TCRdb stores just in-frame clones and leaves some out. The sample contains more than 400,000 clones, about 92% of which appear only once. The sequencing used peripheral blood, collected in a trial of Ad26.COV2.S vaccine versus placebo. The receptor set was obtained from a person between 18 and 60 years old who received the Ad26.COV2.S COVID-19 vaccine or a placebo.

The rearrangement joins TRBV5-1 to TRBJ1-3; D unclear. Per germline, CDR1 SGHRS and CDR2 YFSETQ. V lost 0 bases, J lost 0 bases, and 7 bases lay in between. The CDR3 runs 15 residues. CDR3 DNA sequence: TGCGCCAGCAGCTTGGCCGGAGTCTCTGGAAACACCATATATTTT. It specifies CASSLAGVSGNTIYF.

The chain has TRBV30 and TRBJ2-1; D not certain. The CDR3 runs to 14 residues. Per the germline V gene, CDR1 is GTSNPN and CDR2 is SVGIG (reference sequence). Trimming cost V 4 bases and J 3 bases, with 13 bases left between them. CDR3 coding DNA: TGTGCCTGGACCCAAACCGGTCTCTACAATGAGCAGTTCTTC. It yields the protein CAWTQTGLYNEQFF.

This chain joins TRBV3-1 (or the pseudogene TRBV3-2) and TRBJ2-7; 9 bases fit TRBD1. There are 16 residues in the CDR3. The J segment lost 4 bases and the V segment lost 3 bases, leaving 10 bases of the junction unmatched. From germline, CDR1 is LGHDT and CDR2 YNNKEL (reference sequence). CDR3 residues: CASSQGGTGYQYEQYF. In nucleotides, the CDR3 is TGTGCCAGCAGCCAGGGGGGGACAGGGTATCAGTACGAGCAGTACTTC.

Concerning this clone itself: The same CDR3 can be traced to other DNA sequences in this sample. The chain links TRBV6-2 or TRBV6-3 to TRBJ2-7; no clear D. Germline V gives CDR1 MNHEY, CDR2 SVGEGT. The CDR3 consists of 14 residues. The V gene lost 2 bases and the J gene lost 0 bases, with 8 bases spanning the gap. CDR3 bases: TGTGCCAGCAGTTACCTCGGCCTCTCCTACGAGCAGTACTTC. This encodes CASSYLGLSYEQYF.

The V call is TRBV28, the J call TRBJ1-2; TRBD1 aligns across 7 bases. J gave up 3 bases and V 3 bases, and 13 bases lay outside the gene matches. The CDR3 is made up of 17 amino acids. From germline, CDR1 is MDHEN and CDR2 SYDVKM. The CDR3 coding sequence is TGTGCCAGCAGTTTGGCCCCTCCCGTACAGGGGCACTATGGCTACACCTTC. Protein sequence: CASSLAPPVQGHYGYTF.

This clone was observed a handful of times. The chain links TRBV18 to TRBJ2-7; 7 bases align to TRBD2. The CDR3 sequence is 13 residues long. CDR1 and CDR2 (germline): KGHSH, LQKENI. Unmatched junction bases numbered 3, after V lost 3 bases and J lost 4 bases. CDR3 DNA sequence: TGTGCCAGCTCACCTACGGGGGGATACGAGCAGTACTTC. Translating gives CASSPTGGYEQYF.

The count of this clone is one. This chain joins TRBV18 and TRBJ1-2, with 7 bases matching TRBD1. Germline CDR1 is KGHSH and CDR2 is LQKENI. The ends lost 0 bases at V and 3 bases at J; junction bases unmatched: 4. The CDR3 runs 15 residues. In nucleotides, the CDR3 is TGTGCCAGCTCACCACCAGTCAGGGGGTACTATGGCTACACCTTC. It yields the protein CASSPPVRGYYGYTF.

The CDR3 loop reads CASSESSGGATDTQYF. DNA of the CDR3: TGTGCCAGCAGCGAATCTAGCGGGGGGGCCACAGATACGCAGTATTTT. V usage is TRBV9 and J usage is TRBJ2-3; 12 nucleotides match TRBD2. Germline V CDR1 and CDR2: SGDLS, YYNGEE. The CDR3 covers 16 residues. J lost 2 bases, V lost 3 bases, and 4 bases had no gene match.

The genes are TRBV6-5 and TRBJ1-4; no clear D. CDR1 is MNHEY, CDR2 SVGAGI, per germline. With 8 bases removed from V and 8 bases from J, the gap between germline ends came to 15 bases. This CDR3 has 13 residues. The CDR3 sequence is CASGRDSSEKLFF. CDR3 in DNA: TGTGCCAGCGGAAGAGATAGCAGCGAAAAACTGTTTTTT.

This clone appeared once. This sequence joins TRBV3-1 (or the pseudogene TRBV3-2) and TRBJ1-4; TRBD1 agrees at 9 bases. The germline gives CDR1 LGHDT, CDR2 YNNKEL (reference sequence). The CDR3 covers 14 residues. The ends lost 5 bases at V and 7 bases at J; junction bases unmatched: 5. The chain's CDR3 is CASSLGQGSEKLFF. The CDR3 nucleotides are TGTGCCAGCAGCTTGGGACAGGGAAGTGAAAAACTGTTTTTT.

J is TRBJ2-7 and V is TRBV28; D unclear. The CDR3 has 13 residues. In germline, CDR1 is MDHEN, CDR2 SYDVKM. With 7 bases removed from V and 0 bases from J, the gap between germline ends came to 10 bases. CDR3 sequence: CASTRSGSYEQYF. CDR3 coding DNA: TGTGCCAGCACCCGGTCGGGCTCCTACGAGCAGTACTTC.

This clone was seen a single time. The chain is built from TRBV12-3 or TRBV12-4 and TRBJ2-7; possibly TRBD2 for D (5 bases). The CDR3 covers 13 residues. Trimming removed 8 bases from V and 3 bases from J, with 14 bases in between. The CDR3 region is CASLEAGGYEQYF. In DNA, the CDR3 is TGTGCCAGCCTCGAAGCTGGAGGCTACGAGCAGTACTTC.

This sequence joins TRBV19 and TRBJ1-4, with a tentative D call TRBD1 (5 bases). The CDR3 loop spans 18 amino acids. Per the germline V gene, CDR1 is LNHDA and CDR2 is SQIVND (reference sequence). The ends were cut back, 3 bases at V and 0 bases at J, with 17 bases in the middle. CDR3 protein: CASSIGWRGRATNEKLFF. CDR3 coding DNA: TGTGCCAGTAGTATCGGATGGAGGGGAAGAGCAACTAATGAAAAACTGTTTTTT.

The chain uses TRBV6-5 and TRBJ1-3, with unresolved D. The CDR3 is 12 residues long. The V gene lost 8 bases and the J gene lost 2 bases, with 7 bases spanning the gap. Germline CDR1 is MNHEY and CDR2 is SVGAGI. The CDR3: CASGQPGNTIYF. The CDR3 nucleotides read TGTGCCAGCGGCCAACCTGGAAACACCATATATTTT.

V is TRBV5-1 and J is TRBJ2-2, with D perhaps TRBD1 (6 bases). Germline V gene sequence: CDR1 SGHRS, CDR2 YFSETQ. V was shortened by 0 bases and J by 7 bases, with 10 bases between the two germline ends. The CDR3 length is 14 residues. The CDR3 protein is CASSLEWGHGELFF. The CDR3 DNA is TGCGCCAGCAGCTTGGAGTGGGGGCACGGGGAGCTGTTTTTT.

The chain employs TRBV19 and TRBJ1-5; D may be TRBD1 (5 bases). The ends were cut back, 5 bases at V and 2 bases at J, with 7 bases in the middle. Germline V lookup: CDR1 LNHDA, CDR2 SQIVND (reference sequence). The CDR3 has 13 residues. The CDR3 spells CASSAGGNQPQHF. The CDR3 coding sequence is TGTGCCAGTAGTGCGGGGGGCAATCAGCCCCAGCATTTT.

This clone is a singleton in its sample. CDR3 in DNA: TGTGCCAGCAGCTCCCTTCGAATACCCATCAATTCACCCCTCCACTTT. It translates to CASSSLRIPINSPLHF. The V call is TRBV11-2, the J call TRBJ1-6; D remains unclear. Trimming removed 4 bases from V and 7 bases from J, with 17 bases in between. Germline-derived CDR1 and CDR2 are SGHAT and FQNNGV. This CDR3 has 16 residues.

This chain joins TRBV11-2 and TRBJ2-1; the match to TRBD1 covers 8 bases. This CDR3 spans 16 amino acids. Germline CDR1 reads SGHAT; CDR2 reads FQNNGV. With 6 bases clipped from V and 5 bases from J, the junction kept 12 bases outside the gene matches. CDR3 amino acids: CASRPIDRGANNEQFF. The CDR3 DNA follows: TGTGCCAGCAGACCTATTGACAGGGGCGCTAACAATGAGCAGTTCTTC.

V is TRBV4-1 and J is TRBJ1-1; the D gene is possibly TRBD1 (5 bases). V was shortened by 0 bases and J by 2 bases, with 16 bases between the two germline ends. Germline V CDR1 and CDR2: MGHRA, YSYEKL. This CDR3 spans 17 amino acids. CDR3 coding DNA: TGCGCCAGCAGCCAAGAGAGCATTCGACAGACAAACACTGAAGCTTTCTTT. It specifies CASSQESIRQTNTEAFF.

This clone showed up just once. The chain combines TRBV21-1 with TRBJ2-2; the table calls TRBD1, which could not be checked here. TRBV21-1 is assigned pseudogene status. CDR3 length: 16 residues. The CDR3 spells CASKHDSVANTGELFF. Here the CDR3 DNA reads TGTGCCAGCAAACACGACAGTGTCGCGAACACCGGGGAGCTGTTTTTT.

This clone was detected a few times. The chain couples TRBV3-1 (or the pseudogene TRBV3-2) to TRBJ1-4; D unclear. Per germline, CDR1 LGHDT and CDR2 YNNKEL (reference sequence). The CDR3 is 14 residues long. Trimming stripped 0 bases from V and 5 bases from J, with 7 bases between. The CDR3 DNA is TGTGCCAGCAGCCAAGATGACCTAAATGAAAAACTGTTTTTT. Protein: CASSQDDLNEKLFF.

The chain carries TRBV27 and TRBJ2-5, with a possible D match to TRBD2 (5 bases). The CDR3 consists of 16 residues. Germline values: CDR1 MNHEY, CDR2 SMNVEV (reference sequence). The V end lost 6 bases, the J end lost 0 bases, and 17 bases lay between the germline ends. CDR3 region: CASSPRGLLYQETQYF. The CDR3 DNA sequence: TGTGCCAGCAGCCCTCGAGGACTCCTGTACCAAGAGACCCAGTACTTC.

The chain has TRBV30 and TRBJ1-2; 8 nucleotides match TRBD1. This CDR3 has 13 residues. J gave up 4 bases and V 3 bases, and 4 bases lay outside the gene matches. The V gene's germline CDR1 is GTSNPN and CDR2 SVGIG (reference sequence). Here the CDR3 DNA reads TGTGCCTGGAGGACAGGGGACTCCTATGGCTACACCTTC. Its translation: CAWRTGDSYGYTF. The full variable domain, in which reference TRBV30 and TRBJ1-2 provide the parts outside the CDR3, is SQTIHQWPATLVQPVGSPLSLECTVEGTSNPNLYWYRQAAGRGLQLLFYSVGIGQISSEVPQNLSASRPQDRQFILSSKKLLLSDSGFYLCAWRTGDSYGYTFGSGTRLTVV.

The rearrangement uses TRBV27 and TRBJ2-2; weak D call: TRBD2 (5 bases). Germline V gives CDR1 MNHEY, CDR2 SMNVEV (reference sequence). V was clipped by 1 base and J by 3 bases, with 21 bases between them. The CDR3 totals 19 residues. CDR3 nucleotide sequence: TGTGCCAGCAGTTTATTTCCGGTCATGACGGGATCCTACACCGGGGAGCTGTTTTTT. Protein sequence: CASSLFPVMTGSYTGELFF.

This chain uses TRBV7-2 with TRBJ1-2, with TRBD1 as a possible D gene (5 bases). Trimming removed 6 bases at V and 6 bases at J, with 14 bases between. This CDR3 spans 13 amino acids. Germline V gene lookup returns CDR1 SGHTA and CDR2 FQGNSA. The CDR3 sequence: CASRPSGGDGYTF. The CDR3 bases are TGTGCCAGCAGACCAAGTGGGGGGGATGGCTACACCTTC.

The V and J genes are TRBV7-9 and TRBJ2-7; D gene uncertain. The CDR3 consists of 12 residues. V lost 5 bases and J 7 bases, leaving 12 bases between the germline ends. CDR1 and CDR2 (germline): SEHNR, FQNEAQ (reference sequence). CDR3 nucleotide sequence: TGTGCCAGCAGCACAGACTGGAGAGAGCAGTACTTC. Its translation is CASSTDWREQYF.

The rearrangement links TRBV10-1 to TRBJ2-3; D not certain. Trimming took 4 bases from V and 0 from J, leaving 5 bases between them. Looked up from germline, CDR1 is WNHNN and CDR2 is SYGVQD (reference sequence). This CDR3 contains 13 residues. The CDR3 nucleotides are TGCGCCAGCAGTGTGGATAGCACAGATACGCAGTATTTT. Translating gives CASSVDSTDTQYF.

J is TRBJ2-1 and V is TRBV27; weak D call: TRBD2 (5 bases). Trimming left V 6 bases short and J 7 bases short, with 13 bases between. Germline assignment: CDR1 MNHEY and CDR2 SMNVEV (reference sequence). The CDR3 is made up of 13 amino acids. The CDR3 DNA reads as TGTGCCAGCAGCACTGCAACTAGGAATGAGCAGTTCTTC. Translated: CASSTATRNEQFF.

The chain carries TRBV7-2 and TRBJ1-2; a possible D gene is TRBD1 (5 bases). Trimming took off 2 bases at V and 5 bases at J, with 12 bases between the two ends. The CDR3 extends over 14 amino acids. Looked up from germline, CDR1 is SGHTA and CDR2 is FQGNSA. CDR3 coding DNA: TGTGCCAGCAGCTTACAGGGCGAAGCATATGGCTACACCTTC. It translates to CASSLQGEAYGYTF.

This clone was found once. The chain joins TRBV30 to TRBJ2-6; no firm D call. Germline assignment: CDR1 GTSNPN and CDR2 SVGIG (reference sequence). The CDR3 extends over 15 amino acids. Trimming took off 4 bases at V and 0 bases at J, with 10 bases between the two ends. CDR3 protein: CAWMPVYSGANVLTF. CDR3 coding DNA: TGTGCCTGGATGCCGGTTTACTCTGGGGCCAACGTCCTGACTTTC.

This clone was recorded once. The rearrangement links TRBV5-1 to TRBJ1-1, with 7 bases that match TRBD1. The CDR3 spans 16 residues. Germline assignment: CDR1 SGHRS and CDR2 YFSETQ. Unmatched junction bases numbered 5, after V lost 0 bases and J lost 0 bases. In nucleotides, the CDR3 is TGCGCCAGCAGCTTGGGACAGGGCTTTCTGAACACTGAAGCTTTCTTT. It yields the protein CASSLGQGFLNTEAFF. The entire variable domain, with the rest obtained from reference TRBV5-1 and TRBJ1-1, is as follows: KAGVTQTPRYLIKTRGQQVTLSCSPISGHRSVSWYQQTPGQGLQFLFEYFSETQRNKGNFPGRFSGRQFSNSRSEMNVSTLELGDSALYLCASSLGQGFLNTEAFFGQGTRLTVV.

CDR3 nucleotides: TGTGCCAGCAGGGAACAGGGACGGGCGGGAGGCTCCTACGAGCAGTACTTC. Its protein is CASREQGRAGGSYEQYF. This chain connects TRBV27 to TRBJ2-7; 8 nucleotides line up with TRBD2. Germline CDR1 MNHEY, CDR2 SMNVEV (reference sequence). The CDR3 has 17 residues. V shed 6 bases, J shed 0 bases, and the junction held 13 bases outside the gene matches.